These 27 T cell receptor beta chains share one sample of origin, sequenced in a study of radiation and T cells in renal cell carcinoma. Regarding treatment: treatment-naive control, cytoreductive nephrectomy. Some clones are missing from TCRdb's copy, which holds only in-frame ones; the method was immunoSEQ multiplex PCR. This table has more than 10,000 clones, nearly 60% appearing once. The starting material was tumor tissue, obtained from a patient whose treatment was nephrectomy without radiotherapy. The source is a man aged 35-49 years with renal cell carcinoma.

Only a few counts were recorded for this clone. The chain couples TRBV18 to TRBJ2-2; D assignment may be TRBD1 or TRBD2 (5 bases each). Germline V gives CDR1 KGHSH, CDR2 LQKENI. The CDR3 extends over 16 amino acids. V was cut by 3 bases and J by 3 bases, with 14 bases left in between. CDR3: CASSPRAGSDTGELFF. CDR3 bases: TGTGCCAGCTCACCGCGGGCAGGGTCCGACACCGGGGAGCTGTTTTTT.

The genes are TRBV5-6 and TRBJ1-4; the match to TRBD1 covers 7 bases. J gave up 0 bases and V 0 bases, and 5 bases lay outside the gene matches. Germline V lookup: CDR1 SGHDT, CDR2 YYEEEE. The CDR3 length is 17 residues. CDR3 region: CASSLVTGATTNEKLFF. CDR3 nucleotide sequence: TGTGCCAGCAGCTTGGTCACAGGGGCTACAACTAATGAAAAACTGTTTTTT.

The gene calls are TRBV6-9 and TRBJ1-5, with D uncertain. V was shortened by 2 bases and J by 3 bases, with 8 bases between the two germline ends. Germline loops: CDR1 MNHGY, CDR2 SVAAGI. The CDR3 is 14 residues long. CDR3 region: CASSYGPNNQPQHF. The CDR3 coding sequence is TGTGCCAGCAGTTATGGACCGAACAATCAGCCCCAGCATTTT.

The chain uses TRBV28 and TRBJ1-1; 7 nucleotides agree with TRBD1. Trimming at V came to 3 bases and at J to 8 bases, leaving 12 bases not matched to a gene. CDR1 is MDHEN and CDR2 is SYDVKM in the germline V gene. This CDR3 comprises 15 residues. Here the CDR3 reads CASSFFMDRFVEAFF. The CDR3 DNA reads as TGTGCCAGCAGTTTTTTTATGGACAGGTTTGTCGAAGCTTTCTTT.

This chain links TRBV19 with TRBJ1-1; a weak D match, TRBD1 (5 bases). The CDR3 has 16 residues. The V and J ends lost 3 bases and 0 bases respectively, with 14 bases between them. CDR1 and CDR2 (germline): LNHDA, SQIVND (reference sequence). The CDR3, as DNA: TGTGCCAGTAGTATTCGGGGCCCGGAAATGAACACTGAAGCTTTCTTT. It encodes CASSIRGPEMNTEAFF.

This clone was observed a few times. The rearrangement links TRBV30 to TRBJ2-1, with TRBD2 matching 10 bases. This CDR3 has 16 residues. Germline V gene lookup returns CDR1 GTSNPN and CDR2 SVGIG (reference sequence). Germline trimming cut 2 bases from V and 1 base from J; bases unmatched to any gene: 5. CDR3 amino acids: CAWSPNSGRSYNEQFF. The DNA of the CDR3 is TGTGCCTGGAGTCCAAATAGCGGGAGGTCCTACAATGAGCAGTTCTTC. Combining the CDR3 with reference TRBV30 and TRBJ2-1 gives the whole variable domain SQTIHQWPATLVQPVGSPLSLECTVEGTSNPNLYWYRQAAGRGLQLLFYSVGIGQISSEVPQNLSASRPQDRQFILSSKKLLLSDSGFYLCAWSPNSGRSYNEQFFGPGTRLTVL.

The CDR3 coding sequence is TGCGCCAGCGTTGCTCCCGGGACCACCAAGGGGCTATGCAATCAGCCCCAGCATTTT. It translates to CASVAPGTTKGLCNQPQHF. V and J are TRBV5-1 and TRBJ1-5; tentatively, D is TRBD1 (5 bases). This CDR3 contains 19 residues. CDR1 and CDR2 (germline): SGHRS, YFSETQ. Trimming stripped 7 bases from V and 2 bases from J, with 28 bases between. The complete variable domain, with remaining parts taken from reference TRBV5-1 and TRBJ1-5, reads KAGVTQTPRYLIKTRGQQVTLSCSPISGHRSVSWYQQTPGQGLQFLFEYFSETQRNKGNFPGRFSGRQFSNSRSEMNVSTLELGDSALYLCASVAPGTTKGLCNQPQHFGDGTRLSIL.

The V call is TRBV5-4, the J call TRBJ2-3, with 12 bases that match TRBD2. CDR3 size: 16 residues. Trimming at V came to 4 bases and at J to 5 bases, leaving 8 bases not matched to a gene. CDR1 and CDR2 from the germline V gene are SGHNT and YYREEE (reference sequence). The CDR3 protein is CASSLGLAGQIDTQYF. In DNA, the CDR3 is TGTGCCAGCAGCCTTGGACTAGCGGGACAGATAGATACGCAGTATTTT.

The V gene is TRBV7-2, the J gene TRBJ2-3; no clear D. V dropped 5 bases and J dropped 1 base, with 10 bases sitting between them. This CDR3 has 14 residues. The V gene's germline CDR1 is SGHTA and CDR2 FQGNSA. CDR3 residues: CASSLPGRTDTQYF. Here the CDR3 DNA reads TGTGCCAGCAGCCTCCCCGGCCGCACAGATACGCAGTATTTT.

V is TRBV29-1 and J is TRBJ2-1; 8 bases agree with TRBD2. This CDR3 region has 14 residues. Germline lookup yields CDR1 SQVTM and CDR2 ANQGSEA. With 7 bases clipped from V and 8 bases from J, the junction kept 13 bases outside the gene matches. Here the CDR3 reads CSGVKAGAGDEQFF. The CDR3 DNA sequence: TGCAGCGGGGTAAAAGCGGGAGCGGGCGATGAGCAGTTCTTC.

V and J are TRBV5-6 and TRBJ2-2; TRBD2 aligns across 11 bases. Germline V lookup: CDR1 SGHDT, CDR2 YYEEEE. The V and J ends lost 4 bases and 0 bases, in that order; junction bases with no gene match: 5. The CDR3 has 17 amino acids. The CDR3: CASSLVTSGANTGELFF. The CDR3 coding sequence is TGTGCCAGCAGCCTAGTGACTAGCGGGGCGAACACCGGGGAGCTGTTTTTT. Combining the CDR3 with reference TRBV5-6 and TRBJ2-2 gives the whole variable domain DAGVTQSPTHLIKTRGQQVTLRCSPKSGHDTVSWYQQALGQGPQFIFQYYEEEERQRGNFPDRFSGHQFPNYSSELNVNALLLGDSALYLCASSLVTSGANTGELFFGEGSRLTVL.

This clone was observed a single time. The chain links TRBV10-2 to TRBJ2-5, with 7 bases lining up with TRBD2. After removal of 1 base from V and 3 bases from J, the junction contained 2 bases not matched to a gene. Germline V gene lookup returns CDR1 WSHSY and CDR2 SAAADI. The length of the CDR3 is 14 residues. CDR3 DNA sequence: TGCGCCAGCAGTGAGTGGGCGGGGGAAGAGACCCAGTACTTC. Translation: CASSEWAGEETQYF.

V gene TRBV9 combines with J gene TRBJ2-3; no reliable D call. The germline gives CDR1 SGDLS, CDR2 YYNGEE. Trimming left V 0 bases short and J 6 bases short, with 5 bases between. The CDR3 contains 12 residues. DNA for the CDR3: TGTGCCAGCAGCGTAGAAGGGGATACGCAGTATTTT. As protein: CASSVEGDTQYF.

This clone was seen just once. The rearrangement links TRBV2 to TRBJ1-1; the match to TRBD1 covers 8 bases. The germline CDR1 and CDR2 sequences are SNHLY and FYNNEI. Germline trimming cut 7 bases from V and 4 bases from J; bases unmatched to any gene: 8. This CDR3 is 14 amino acids long. CDR3 residues: CASIKEDRVTEAFF. In DNA form, the CDR3 reads TGTGCCAGCATTAAGGAGGACAGGGTCACTGAAGCTTTCTTT.

This clone was observed once. This rearrangement joins TRBV19 to TRBJ2-7; TRBD2 is a possible D gene (5 bases). Germline assignment: CDR1 LNHDA and CDR2 SQIVND (reference sequence). CDR3 length equals 15 residues. The V end was cut by 1 base, the J end by 10 bases, with 20 bases between. The CDR3 is CASSIASRRVADQYV. The CDR3 DNA reads TGTGCCAGTAGTATAGCTAGCAGGAGAGTAGCTGATCAGTACGTC.

V usage is TRBV28 and J usage is TRBJ2-1; D tentatively reads TRBD1 or TRBD2 (5 bases each). CDR3 length: 13 amino acids. CDR1 MDHEN and CDR2 SYDVKM come from the germline V gene. The CDR3: CAAGTSGYNEQFF. CDR3 DNA: TGTGCAGCCGGGACGAGTGGCTACAATGAGCAGTTCTTC.

This sequence joins TRBV19 and TRBJ2-5; D gene ambiguous. Germline-derived CDR1 and CDR2 are LNHDA and SQIVND (reference sequence). V was cut by 3 bases and J by 5 bases, with 10 bases left in between. This CDR3 is 13 amino acids long. CDR3 DNA sequence: TGTGCCAGTAGTATTTGGAGTGCCGAGACCCAGTACTTC. Amino acids: CASSIWSAETQYF.

The chain has TRBV6-1 and TRBJ1-1; 7 bases line up with TRBD1. CDR3 length: 15 amino acids. Trimming at V came to 2 bases and at J to 4 bases, leaving 7 bases not matched to a gene. The germline V gene has CDR1 MNHNS and CDR2 SASEGT. The CDR3 reads CASSEMTGQGTEAFF. The CDR3 bases are TGTGCCAGCAGTGAAATGACAGGGCAGGGCACTGAAGCTTTCTTT.

This clone was seen just once. V is TRBV14 and J is TRBJ1-1, with a weak D call TRBD1 (5 bases). CDR1 and CDR2 (germline): SGHDN, FVKESK. The CDR3 is 14 residues long. The V and J ends lost 7 bases and 4 bases respectively, with 16 bases between them. The CDR3 loop is CASTSPADITEAFF. The CDR3 DNA reads TGTGCCAGCACCTCCCCCGCGGACATCACTGAAGCTTTCTTT.

By share of the sample, this clone is medium-sized. The V call is TRBV29-1, the J call TRBJ1-3; 10 bases are a match to TRBD1. The V segment lost 5 bases and the J segment 1 base; nucleotides outside the gene matches: 8. Germline CDR1 SQVTM, CDR2 ANQGSEA. There are 16 residues in the CDR3. In DNA form, the CDR3 reads TGCAGCGTTATCGACGGACAGGGGGGATCTGGAAACACCATATATTTT. The encoded protein is CSVIDGQGGSGNTIYF.

J is TRBJ1-6 and V is TRBV6-1; D is unresolved. This CDR3 contains 15 residues. The V gene lost 2 bases and the J gene lost 7 bases, with 12 bases spanning the gap. From germline, CDR1 is MNHNS and CDR2 SASEGT. CDR3 loop: CASSELGGGNSPLHF. The DNA of the CDR3 is TGTGCCAGCAGTGAACTGGGCGGAGGGAATTCACCCCTCCACTTT.

V gene TRBV27 combines with J gene TRBJ1-2; D unclear. V lost 0 bases, J lost 6 bases, and 8 bases lay in between. Germline assignment: CDR1 MNHEY and CDR2 SMNVEV (reference sequence). This CDR3 region has 13 residues. The CDR3 region is CASSLSTVNGYTF. In nucleotides, the CDR3 is TGTGCCAGCAGTTTATCTACTGTGAATGGCTACACCTTC.

Remarks on this clone: The identical CDR3 is also encoded by other nucleotide sequences in the sample. The chain couples TRBV5-6 to TRBJ2-5; 8 nucleotides align to TRBD1. CDR3 size: 13 residues. With 4 bases clipped from V and 4 bases from J, the junction kept 3 bases outside the gene matches. The V gene's germline CDR1 is SGHDT and CDR2 YYEEEE. CDR3 amino acids: CASSLDRGETQYF. The CDR3 DNA is TGTGCCAGCAGCCTTGACAGGGGAGAGACCCAGTACTTC.

This clone was found a few times. The chain is built from TRBV19 and TRBJ2-5; maybe TRBD1 (5 bases). CDR1 is LNHDA and CDR2 is SQIVND in the germline V gene (reference sequence). Trimming removed 2 bases from V and 1 base from J, with 11 bases in between. This CDR3 has 15 residues. The CDR3 region is CASSIIGVVQETQYF. The DNA of the CDR3 is TGTGCCAGTAGTATAATAGGGGTCGTCCAAGAGACCCAGTACTTC.

By share of the sample, this clone is medium-sized. V gene TRBV7-8 combines with J gene TRBJ1-1, with 7 bases matching TRBD1. This CDR3 region has 13 residues. Germline V gene sequence: CDR1 SGHVS, CDR2 FQNEAQ. After removal of 1 base from V and 6 bases from J, the junction contained 2 bases not matched to a gene. The CDR3 sequence: CASSLGRGAEAFF. CDR3 coding DNA: TGTGCCAGCAGCTTAGGCAGGGGGGCTGAAGCTTTCTTT.

This clone was counted a few times. This sequence joins TRBV25-1 and TRBJ2-7; 8 bases are shared with TRBD2. After removal of 3 bases from V and 0 bases from J, the junction contained 4 bases not matched to a gene. CDR1 and CDR2 (germline): MGHDK, SYGVNS. This CDR3 has 15 amino acids. In DNA, the CDR3 is TGTGCCAGCAGTGACCCGGCGGGGGGCTCCTACGAGCAGTACTTC. Translating gives CASSDPAGGSYEQYF.

The chain uses TRBV19 and TRBJ1-2; D remains ambiguous. Trimming removed 6 bases at V and 0 bases at J, with 14 bases between. The germline CDR1 and CDR2 sequences are LNHDA and SQIVND (reference sequence). This CDR3 has 15 residues. The CDR3 DNA sequence: TGTGCCAGTAGCCCCAGGCGCGCATCTAACTATGGCTACACCTTC. Protein: CASSPRRASNYGYTF.